Presented here are 14 T cell receptor beta chains from one specimen sequenced in a study of T cells in Graves' hyperthyroidism and ophthalmopathy. TCR beta CDR3 regions were amplified from RNA transcripts. A set of HTBI primers served as the primers for a first-round RT-PCR of the TCR CDR3. One entry per CDR3 protein results from TCRdb running MiXCR on the multiplex PCR reads. The sample yields 250,000 to 300,000 distinct CDR3 sequences, roughly 19% seen once. Sample: blood. The receptors stem from a man aged 45-65 years with Graves' ophthalmopathy.

CDR3 loop: CASSVNLGPQETQYF. The CDR3 nucleotides are TGTGCCAGCAGCGTCAACCTAGGGCCCCAAGAGACCCAGTACTTC. The chain carries TRBV9 and TRBJ2-5, with no clear D. The CDR3 runs to 15 residues. V shed 2 bases and J shed 1 base, with 12 bases lying between them. Germline V gives CDR1 SGDLS, CDR2 YYNGEE.

This clonotype was observed at least ten times. The J gene is TRBJ1-1, the V gene TRBV20-1; weak D call: TRBD1 (5 bases). V dropped 3 bases and J dropped 5 bases, with 13 bases sitting between them. Per germline, CDR1 DFQATT and CDR2 SNEGSKA (reference sequence). The CDR3 consists of 13 residues. CDR3 region: CSASPWEGTEAFF. CDR3 DNA: TGCAGTGCTAGCCCTTGGGAGGGGACTGAAGCTTTCTTT.

This clonotype was seen many times. The V and J genes are TRBV11-2 and TRBJ2-7; 13 bases map to TRBD2. With V trimmed by 5 bases and J by 3 bases, 7 bases remained unmatched. The germline V gene has CDR1 SGHAT and CDR2 FQNNGV. This CDR3 comprises 16 residues. DNA for the CDR3: TGTGCCAGCAGCCACAATGGACTAGCGGGAGACTACGAGCAGTACTTC. This translates into CASSHNGLAGDYEQYF.

This clonotype was seen many times. This chain links TRBV20-1 with TRBJ2-1; unclear D gene. The CDR3 spans 13 residues. The germline V and J ends were trimmed by 2 bases and 7 bases, with 12 bases remaining between them. Per germline, CDR1 DFQATT and CDR2 SNEGSKA (reference sequence). This chain's CDR3 is CSARNLLENEQFF. CDR3 coding DNA: TGCAGTGCTAGAAACTTACTTGAAAATGAGCAGTTCTTC.

The gene calls are TRBV4-1 and TRBJ2-1, with D hard to call. The V gene's germline CDR1 is MGHRA and CDR2 YSYEKL. V was pared by 3 bases and J by 0 bases, with 12 bases between. This CDR3 comprises 16 residues. The chain's CDR3 is CASSQALESSYNEQFF. In nucleotides, the CDR3 is TGCGCCAGCAGCCAGGCTTTAGAGAGCTCCTACAATGAGCAGTTCTTC.

The rearrangement uses TRBV15 and TRBJ2-6; no firm D call. Germline V gives CDR1 LNHNV, CDR2 YYDKDF (reference sequence). The germline V and J ends were trimmed by 0 bases and 0 bases, with 6 bases remaining between them. The CDR3 consists of 16 residues. The DNA of the CDR3 is TGTGCCACCAGCAGAGACTTAGCCTCTGGGGCCAACGTCCTGACTTTC. This codes for CATSRDLASGANVLTF.

This clonotype was counted between two and nine times. V and J are TRBV20-1 and TRBJ2-1; D not resolved. Trimming shortened V by 6 bases and J by 0 bases, and 12 bases separated the two germline ends. This CDR3 comprises 14 residues. Germline values: CDR1 DFQATT, CDR2 SNEGSKA (reference sequence). This CDR3 is CSAPSRASYNEQFF. CDR3 coding DNA: TGCAGTGCCCCAAGCCGGGCCTCCTACAATGAGCAGTTCTTC.

This chain connects TRBV20-1 to TRBJ1-2; D remains ambiguous. The CDR3 loop spans 12 amino acids. Germline V gene data show CDR1 as DFQATT and CDR2 as SNEGSKA (reference sequence). Between the trimmed V and J ends, which lost 3 bases and 5 bases, there was a span of 10 bases. This chain's CDR3 is CSASGGWYGYTF. CDR3 bases: TGCAGTGCTAGCGGAGGATGGTATGGCTACACCTTC.

V is TRBV6-4 and J is TRBJ1-1; TRBD1 might be the D (6 bases). Trimming took off 0 bases at V and 11 bases at J, with 13 bases between the two ends. Germline assignment: CDR1 MRHNA and CDR2 SNTAGT. The CDR3 runs 13 residues. The CDR3 spells CASSDSPGAVAFF. CDR3 coding DNA: TGTGCCAGCAGTGACTCCCCGGGGGCCGTGGCTTTCTTT.

The genes are TRBV13 and TRBJ2-6; D gene unclear. The CDR3 length is 16 residues. V lost 1 base, J lost 1 base, and 8 bases lay in between. Germline lookup yields CDR1 PRHDT and CDR2 FYEKMQ (reference sequence). The chain's CDR3 is CASSLERFSGANVLTF. The CDR3 bases are TGTGCCAGCAGCTTAGAACGGTTTTCTGGGGCCAACGTCCTGACTTTC.

On this clonotype itself: Since a much larger clone is just one base distant, this may be a read error. V gene TRBV11-2 combines with J gene TRBJ2-7; 9 bases align to TRBD2. Germline V gene lookup returns CDR1 SGHAT and CDR2 FQNNGV. The CDR3 loop spans 14 amino acids. The chain's CDR3 is CVSRLGSGSYEQYF. As DNA, the CDR3 is TGTGTCAGCAGGTTGGGTAGCGGGAGTTACGAGCAGTACTTC.

This clonotype was detected ten times or more. The CDR3 DNA follows: TGTGCCAGCAGCTTAGATTCAGGGGGCTGGGAGACCCAGTACTTC. Protein product: CASSLDSGGWETQYF. The chain uses TRBV11-2 and TRBJ2-5, with 8 bases identical to TRBD1. The germline gives CDR1 SGHAT, CDR2 FQNNGV. This CDR3 has 15 amino acids. V was clipped by 0 bases and J by 5 bases; unmatched bases: 5.

The chain is built from TRBV9 and TRBJ2-3, with 10 bases identical to TRBD2. The V segment lost 0 bases and the J segment 2 bases; nucleotides outside the gene matches: 3. The CDR3 has 16 amino acids. Looked up from germline, CDR1 is SGDLS and CDR2 is YYNGEE. The CDR3 sequence: CASSVETSGPTDTQYF. The CDR3 DNA reads as TGTGCCAGCAGCGTAGAGACTAGCGGGCCCACAGATACGCAGTATTTT.

The chain is built from TRBV6-1 and TRBJ2-3; tentative D call: TRBD2 (5 bases). The CDR3 contains 13 residues. V lost 2 bases and J lost 5, with 8 bases in between. CDR1 and CDR2 (germline): MNHNS, SASEGT. The CDR3 region has the DNA TGTGCCAGCAGTGAACGTCGGGGAGATACGCAGTATTTT. Encoded protein: CASSERRGDTQYF.